This T cell receptor beta chain was documented in a study of neurological immune-mediated disorders. Turning to the study itself: For the roughly 35 multiple sclerosis patients, the disease was relapsing-remitting in about 31 and secondary progressive in 3. The study's findings and limits: Subjects shared no identical expanded-clone CDR3 amino acid sequences, suggesting private TCR-beta repertoires in all groups.

This clonotype was seen ten or more times. Its antigen is as yet unknown. Synthesis of cDNA was accomplished via 5'RACE employing 10-nucleotide random UMIs. TCRdb called the 5' RACE reads again in MiXCR, with one record for every CDR3 protein. Of nearly 60,000 distinct CDR3 sequences listed, around 3.4% are singletons. V lost 6 bases and J 0 bases, leaving 12 bases between the germline ends. The CDR3 totals 15 residues. The chain combines TRBV12-3 or TRBV12-4 with TRBJ1-5; D is unclear. The TCR comes from a woman aged 60-70 years with multiple sclerosis. The sequencing sample was made of PBMCs. The CDR3 is CASSLAPDSNQPQHF. The CDR3 DNA sequence: TGTGCCAGCAGCCTAGCCCCGGATAGCAATCAGCCCCAGCATTTT.